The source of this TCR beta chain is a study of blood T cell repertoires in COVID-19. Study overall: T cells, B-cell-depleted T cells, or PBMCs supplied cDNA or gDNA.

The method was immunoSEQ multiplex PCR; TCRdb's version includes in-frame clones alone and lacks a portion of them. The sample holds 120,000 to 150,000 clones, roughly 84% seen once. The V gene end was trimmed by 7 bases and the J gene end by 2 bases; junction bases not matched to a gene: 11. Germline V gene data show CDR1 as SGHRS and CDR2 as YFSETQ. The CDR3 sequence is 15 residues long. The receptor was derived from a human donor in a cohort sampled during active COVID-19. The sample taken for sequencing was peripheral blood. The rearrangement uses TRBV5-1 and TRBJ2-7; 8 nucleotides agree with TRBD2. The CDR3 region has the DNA TGCGCCAGCTCCCGGGGGGGCGGCCGTACCTACGAGCAGTACTTC. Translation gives CASSRGGGRTYEQYF.